Below, one T cell receptor beta chain is given with its context. Antigen: not known. The length of the CDR3 is 15 residues. V was cut by 8 bases and J by 7 bases, with 20 bases left in between. Germline V lookup: CDR1 MNHEY, CDR2 SVGAGI. In the PCR, 60 Vbeta and 13 Jbeta primers were used. The table came from immunoSEQ multiplex PCR; TCRdb's copy has only in-frame clones and leaves some out. The data show about 46,000 clones, and the top ten clones hold under 1.4%. This record belongs to a study of cytomegalovirus exposure and HLA in healthy donors. Overall study findings and caveats: Compared with the approximately 680-donor mean, an Asian-associated ancestry cluster reportedly had fewer N-insertions, according to a later analysis. On later analysis, the bulk of CMV-associated TCR beta chains appeared to be HLA-restricted.

The TCR sequence derives from a woman in her thirties or forties in good health and CMV-seronegative. The sample taken for sequencing was PBMCs. The chain carries TRBV6-5 and TRBJ2-2, with D possibly being TRBD2 (6 bases). The CDR3: CASGLGLGVNGELFF. The CDR3 DNA reads as TGTGCCAGCGGGTTGGGACTTGGAGTTAACGGGGAGCTGTTTTTT.